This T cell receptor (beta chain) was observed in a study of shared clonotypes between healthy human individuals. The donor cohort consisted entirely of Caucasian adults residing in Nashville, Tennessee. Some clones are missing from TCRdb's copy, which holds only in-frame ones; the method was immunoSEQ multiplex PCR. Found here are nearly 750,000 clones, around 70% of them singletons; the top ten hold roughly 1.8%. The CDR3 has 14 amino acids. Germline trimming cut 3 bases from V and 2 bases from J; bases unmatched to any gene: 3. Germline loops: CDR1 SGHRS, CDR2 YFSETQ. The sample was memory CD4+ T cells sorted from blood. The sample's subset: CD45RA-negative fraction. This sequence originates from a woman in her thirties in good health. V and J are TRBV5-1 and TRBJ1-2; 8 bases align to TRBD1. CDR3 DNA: TGCGCCAGCAGCTCGGGACAGGAAAACTATGGCTACACCTTC. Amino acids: CASSSGQENYGYTF.